What follows are 6 T cell receptor beta chains derived from one specimen sequenced in a study of PD-L1 blockade in urothelial cancer. Produced via immunoSEQ multiplex PCR; TCRdb's table is partial and in-frame only. The repertoire holds roughly 87,000 clones, with 87% as singletons. Sequenced material: PBMCs, taken around atezolizumab (anti-PD-L1) treatment. The source of these receptors is a woman aged 70-85 years with urothelial cancer.

V usage is TRBV5-4 and J usage is TRBJ1-5; D may be TRBD1 (6 bases). CDR1 is SGHNT, CDR2 YYREEE, per germline (reference sequence). CDR3 length: 14 residues. Trimming removed 4 bases at V and 4 bases at J, with 12 bases between. CDR3 nucleotide sequence: TGTGCCAGCAGCCTAGGGGGGGATAATCAGCCCCAGCATTTT. Translated, it gives CASSLGGDNQPQHF.

V and J are TRBV28 and TRBJ2-7, with a tentative D call TRBD1 (6 bases). The germline V gene encodes CDR1 MDHEN and CDR2 SYDVKM. The CDR3 runs 14 residues. V lost 6 bases and J 4 bases, leaving 16 bases between the germline ends. DNA of the CDR3: TGTGCCAGCAGCCCGCCCGCAGGGGCGTACGAGCAGTACTTC. Translating gives CASSPPAGAYEQYF.

V usage is TRBV7-2 and J usage is TRBJ2-7; a weak D match, TRBD2 (7 bases). This CDR3 contains 16 residues. V gave up 4 bases and J gave up 3 bases, with 19 bases separating them. CDR1 is SGHTA, CDR2 FQGNSA, per germline. The CDR3 nucleotides are TGTGCCAGCAGCTCCGCGCGGGGCGGGGGCGGCTACGAGCAGTACTTC. Translation gives CASSSARGGGGYEQYF.

The chain joins TRBV9 to TRBJ2-2, with TRBD2 matching over 9 bases. Losses at the gene ends were 3 bases for V and 1 base for J; bases not matched to a gene: 1. The germline gives CDR1 SGDLS, CDR2 YYNGEE. The CDR3 totals 15 residues. The CDR3 reads CASSGLAENTGELFF. The CDR3 DNA is TGTGCCAGCAGCGGACTAGCGGAGAACACCGGGGAGCTGTTTTTT.

The V call is TRBV6-5, the J call TRBJ2-3, with TRBD2 matching 15 bases. The V segment lost 7 bases and the J segment 11 bases; nucleotides outside the gene matches: 7. Germline CDR1 reads MNHEY; CDR2 reads SVGAGI. The CDR3 runs to 14 residues. The CDR3 sequence: CASKRRGLAGGQYF. CDR3 sequence (DNA): TGTGCCAGCAAAAGGAGGGGACTAGCGGGGGGGCAGTATTTT.

The genes are TRBV7-9 and TRBJ2-5, with D possibly being TRBD1 (5 bases). Germline V gene data show CDR1 as SEHNR and CDR2 as FQNEAQ (reference sequence). CDR3 size: 14 residues. Trimming shortened V by 1 base and J by 5 bases, and 11 bases separated the two germline ends. CDR3 protein: CASSLVPGMETQYF. The CDR3 DNA is TGTGCCAGCAGCTTAGTTCCAGGGATGGAGACCCAGTACTTC.